The clone carrying this T cell receptor beta chain has a count of ten or more. Its antigen is not identified. The source of the sample is a study of T cells in Graves' hyperthyroidism and ophthalmopathy. Study as a whole: Any treatment followed the collection of peripheral blood at initial diagnosis.

Overall study findings and caveats: Ophthalmopathy got predicted by the model a median roughly six months before its onset.

Thyroid ultrasound, orbital computed tomography, clinical symptoms, and serum thyroxine and TRAb underpinned diagnoses. PBMCs were collected from an approximately 9.5 ml volume of fresh peripheral blood. Amplification targeted TCR beta CDR3 regions from RNA transcripts. The HTBI primer set was used in a first-round RT-PCR of the TCR CDR3. Via MiXCR, TCRdb re-called the multiplex PCR reads, giving one row per CDR3 protein. This sample yields fewer than 200,000 distinct CDR3 sequences, of which about 9% are seen a single time; approximately 20% belongs to the top ten. The V end was cut by 2 bases, the J end by 6 bases, with 10 bases between. Germline V lookup: CDR1 MNHEY, CDR2 SMNVEV (reference sequence). The CDR3 spans 13 residues.

The source is a woman under 30 with Graves' hyperthyroidism that later progressed to Graves' ophthalmopathy. This chain connects TRBV27 to TRBJ1-1; the D is unclear. The sample consisted of blood. The CDR3 bases are TGTGCCAGCAGTTTAACCCTTTACTCTGAAGCTTTCTTT. Amino acids: CASSLTLYSEAFF.